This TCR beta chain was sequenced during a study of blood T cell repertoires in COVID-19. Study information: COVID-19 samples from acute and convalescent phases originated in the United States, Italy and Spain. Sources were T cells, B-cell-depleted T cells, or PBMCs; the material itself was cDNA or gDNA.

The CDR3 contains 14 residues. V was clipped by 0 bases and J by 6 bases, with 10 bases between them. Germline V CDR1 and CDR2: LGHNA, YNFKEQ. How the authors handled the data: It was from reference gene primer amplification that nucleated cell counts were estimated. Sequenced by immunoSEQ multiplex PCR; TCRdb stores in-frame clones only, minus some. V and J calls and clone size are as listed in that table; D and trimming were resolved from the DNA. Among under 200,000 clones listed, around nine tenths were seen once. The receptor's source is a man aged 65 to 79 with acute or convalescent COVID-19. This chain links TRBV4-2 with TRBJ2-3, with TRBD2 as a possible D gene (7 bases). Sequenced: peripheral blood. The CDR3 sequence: CASSQEGGEDTQYF. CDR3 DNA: TGTGCCAGCAGCCAAGAAGGGGGGGAGGATACGCAGTATTTT.